This T cell receptor beta chain was captured in a study of CXCR3-negative and CXCR3-positive naive CD8 T cells. Remarks on this clonotype: Its matching antigen is unknown.

With around 290,000 cells each, the CD8+ T cell subsets were individually sorted in triplicate. CD45RO-CCR7+CD27+CD95- marked naive CD8+ T cells. UMI-tagged TRB cDNA libraries were built via 5' RACE. From its re-call of the 5' RACE reads, TCRdb lists each CDR3 protein once, without DNA. This table lists 60,000 to 70,000 distinct CDR3 sequences. Overall study findings and caveats: Both naive subsets showed comparably high diversity, and memory CD8+ cells showed much lower diversity. TRB CDR3s were more hydrophobic in CXCR3-positive than in CXCR3-negative naive cells. CXCR3-negative and CXCR3-positive naive cells shared comparable TRBV-TRBJ usage, but memory cells did not.

Material: naive CXCR3+ CD8+ T cells from blood. Documented subset: CD45RO-CCR7+CD27+CD95- naive CD8+ T cells expressing CXCR3 (TNR3+). The sequence came from a human donor in good health. Some clones in this sample may be carry-over from other donors' samples.

CDR3 in amino acids: CATSRFEGEDTQYF. V usage is TRBV15 and J usage is TRBJ2-3; TCRdb calls TRBD1, which cannot be checked without DNA. Per germline, CDR1 LNHNV and CDR2 YYDKDF (reference sequence). The CDR3 runs 14 residues. The full variable domain, its missing parts supplied by reference TRBV15 and TRBJ2-3, is DAMVIQNPRYQVTQFGKPVTLSCSQTLNHNVMYWYQQKSSQAPKLLFHYYDKDFNNEADTPDNFQSRRPNTSFCFLDIRSPGLGDTAMYLCATSRFEGEDTQYFGPGTRLTVL.